The rows below give T cell receptor beta chains drawn from one sample of a study of T cell repertoires in cytomegalovirus infection. Their antigens are not known. Via MiXCR, TCRdb re-called the reads, giving one row per CDR3 protein. The sample contains some 940,000 distinct CDR3 sequences, around 30% of which appear only once. Sequences were derived from cultured CD8+ T cells from PBMCs, sampled from culture after CMV antigen stimulation. These receptors all stem from a human donor in good health (CMV status not recorded). Some clones in this sample may be carry-over from other donors' samples. CDR3s include the opening cysteine and the closing phenylalanine or tryptophan. A D gene is named only where the DNA matches it firmly. Clone sizes are given selectively: once, few, many, or a class where the clone is expanded.

d_gene: -
abundance: -
v_gene: TRBV3-1
j_gene: TRBJ1-1
CDR3aa: CASSQTGDLRDTEAFF
CDR3nt: TGTGCCAGCAGCCAGACGGGGGACTTAAGGGACACTGAAGCTTTCTTT

d_gene: -
abundance: -
v_gene: TRBV12-3/TRBV12-4
j_gene: TRBJ2-1
CDR3aa: CASSPPGLNEQFF
CDR3nt: TGTGCCAGCAGTCCGCCGGGACTTAATGAGCAGTTCTTC

d_gene: TRBD1
abundance: -
v_gene: TRBV19
j_gene: TRBJ1-6
CDR3aa: CASSSGTGSSPLHF
CDR3nt: TGTGCCAGTAGTTCCGGGACAGGGTCCTCACCCCTCCACTTT

d_gene: -
abundance: -
v_gene: TRBV5-3
j_gene: TRBJ1-3
CDR3aa: CASSLWSSGNTIYF
CDR3nt: TGTGCCAGCAGCTTATGGAGCTCTGGAAACACCATATATTTT

d_gene: -
abundance: -
v_gene: TRBV6-5
j_gene: TRBJ1-1
CDR3aa: CASSATSAGMAFF
CDR3nt: TGTGCCAGCAGTGCCACGTCGGCGGGGATGGCTTTCTTT

d_gene: TRBD1
abundance: -
v_gene: TRBV2
j_gene: TRBJ2-5
CDR3aa: CASRAGGAETQYF
CDR3nt: TGTGCCAGCAGGGCAGGGGGCGCGGAGACCCAGTACTTC

d_gene: -
abundance: -
v_gene: TRBV10-3
j_gene: TRBJ2-1
CDR3aa: CAISESLLRGRSYNEQFF
CDR3nt: TGTGCCATCAGTGAGTCGCTTCTTAGGGGAAGATCCTACAATGAGCAGTTCTTC

d_gene: -
abundance: many
v_gene: TRBV6-5
j_gene: TRBJ1-2
CDR3aa: CASSPGGAGYTF
CDR3nt: TGTGCCAGCAGCCCCGGGGGGGCTGGCTACACCTTC

d_gene: TRBD1
abundance: -
v_gene: TRBV10-3
j_gene: TRBJ1-2
CDR3aa: CAIFTQDREGYGYTF
CDR3nt: TGTGCCATTTTTACCCAGGACAGGGAAGGCTATGGCTACACCTTC

d_gene: -
abundance: many
v_gene: TRBV11-2
j_gene: TRBJ2-4
CDR3aa: CASSLWPRGGRGDIQYF
CDR3nt: TGTGCCAGCAGCTTATGGCCCAGGGGGGGGCGCGGGGACATTCAGTACTTC

d_gene: -
abundance: -
v_gene: TRBV27
j_gene: TRBJ1-1
CDR3aa: CASSSGQTTFNEAFF
CDR3nt: TGTGCCAGCAGTTCCGGACAGACTACTTTCAATGAAGCTTTCTTT

d_gene: -
abundance: few
v_gene: TRBV7-9
j_gene: TRBJ1-1
CDR3aa: CASSLIVRGASEAFF
CDR3nt: TGTGCCAGCAGCTTAATTGTTCGGGGTGCGTCTGAAGCTTTCTTT

d_gene: TRBD1
abundance: -
v_gene: TRBV12-3/TRBV12-4
j_gene: TRBJ1-2
CDR3aa: CASSLSMTGDGYTF
CDR3nt: TGTGCCAGCAGTTTATCGATGACAGGGGATGGCTACACCTTC

d_gene: -
abundance: -
v_gene: TRBV10-3
j_gene: TRBJ2-2
CDR3aa: CAISEIKNTGELFF
CDR3nt: TGTGCCATCAGTGAGATCAAGAACACCGGGGAGCTGTTTTTT

d_gene: -
abundance: -
v_gene: TRBV4-1
j_gene: TRBJ1-2
CDR3aa: CASSQDALNYGYTF
CDR3nt: TGCGCCAGCAGCCAAGATGCGCTGAACTATGGCTACACCTTC

d_gene: TRBD2
abundance: -
v_gene: TRBV7-9
j_gene: TRBJ2-5
CDR3aa: CASSLAPSGGLVETQYF
CDR3nt: TGTGCCAGCAGCTTAGCGCCTTCGGGGGGGCTAGTGGAGACCCAGTACTTC

d_gene: -
abundance: few
v_gene: TRBV6-5
j_gene: TRBJ1-6
CDR3aa: CASSTGSYSPLHF
CDR3nt: TGTGCCAGCAGTACAGGGTCCTATTCACCCCTCCACTTT

d_gene: -
abundance: -
v_gene: TRBV6-6
j_gene: TRBJ1-1
CDR3aa: CASSYTQGLPEAFF
CDR3nt: TGTGCCAGCAGTTACACCCAGGGCCTTCCCGAAGCTTTCTTT

d_gene: TRBD1
abundance: few
v_gene: TRBV27
j_gene: TRBJ1-1
CDR3aa: CASSPGGWTEAFF
CDR3nt: TGTGCCAGCAGCCCAGGGGGCTGGACTGAAGCTTTCTTT

d_gene: -
abundance: -
v_gene: TRBV7-9
j_gene: TRBJ1-3
CDR3aa: CATPRGDTYSSGNTIYF
CDR3nt: TGTGCCACCCCGAGGGGGGACACTTACTCCTCTGGAAACACCATATATTTT

d_gene: -
abundance: once
v_gene: TRBV6-6
j_gene: TRBJ2-7
CDR3aa: CASSYLRGYEQYF
CDR3nt: TGTGCCAGCAGTTATCTGAGGGGCTACGAGCAGTACTTC

d_gene: -
abundance: -
v_gene: TRBV7-4
j_gene: TRBJ1-2
CDR3aa: CASSLVWDPYGYTF
CDR3nt: TGTGCCAGCAGCTTAGTTTGGGACCCGTATGGCTACACCTTC

d_gene: -
abundance: -
v_gene: TRBV6-1
j_gene: TRBJ2-1
CDR3aa: CASKTGWNEQFF
CDR3nt: TGTGCCAGCAAAACGGGGTGGAATGAGCAGTTCTTC

d_gene: -
abundance: once
v_gene: TRBV6-2/TRBV6-3
j_gene: TRBJ2-5
CDR3aa: CASSFWAGAQETQYF
CDR3nt: TGTGCCAGCAGTTTCTGGGCAGGAGCACAAGAGACCCAGTACTTC

d_gene: TRBD1
abundance: few
v_gene: TRBV6-6
j_gene: TRBJ1-2
CDR3aa: CASSYPGGLYGYTF
CDR3nt: TGTGCCAGCAGTTACCCAGGGGGCTTGTATGGCTACACCTTC

d_gene: -
abundance: many
v_gene: TRBV7-2
j_gene: TRBJ2-3
CDR3aa: CASSLDRLGTDTQYF
CDR3nt: TGTGCCAGCAGCTTAGATAGGCTAGGCACAGATACGCAGTATTTT

d_gene: -
abundance: -
v_gene: TRBV14
j_gene: TRBJ1-2
CDR3aa: CASSQEFGEFSYGYTF
CDR3nt: TGTGCCAGCAGCCAAGAGTTCGGGGAGTTTTCATATGGCTACACCTTC

d_gene: -
abundance: -
v_gene: TRBV7-9
j_gene: TRBJ1-1
CDR3aa: CASSGTRQPGGYTEAFF
CDR3nt: TGTGCCAGCAGCGGAACCCGACAGCCGGGGGGATACACTGAAGCTTTCTTT

d_gene: TRBD2
abundance: -
v_gene: TRBV7-9
j_gene: TRBJ2-7
CDR3aa: CASSLPTSGVNYEQYF
CDR3nt: TGTGCCAGCAGCCTCCCGACTAGCGGGGTAAACTACGAGCAGTACTTC

d_gene: TRBD2
abundance: -
v_gene: TRBV12-3/TRBV12-4
j_gene: TRBJ2-1
CDR3aa: CASSLVGWGGSYNEQFF
CDR3nt: TGTGCCAGCAGTTTAGTGGGATGGGGGGGGTCCTACAATGAGCAGTTCTTC

d_gene: TRBD1
abundance: -
v_gene: TRBV7-2
j_gene: TRBJ1-1
CDR3aa: CASSPSWTGAMNTEAFF
CDR3nt: TGTGCCAGCAGCCCTAGTTGGACAGGGGCCATGAACACTGAAGCTTTCTTT

d_gene: -
abundance: -
v_gene: TRBV20-1
j_gene: TRBJ2-1
CDR3aa: CSARAGGPENEQFF
CDR3nt: TGCAGTGCTAGAGCGGGGGGCCCAGAAAATGAGCAGTTCTTC

d_gene: -
abundance: -
v_gene: TRBV29-1
j_gene: TRBJ2-3
CDR3aa: CSFQGGTDTQYF
CDR3nt: TGCAGCTTCCAGGGGGGGACAGATACGCAGTATTTT

d_gene: TRBD2
abundance: many
v_gene: TRBV7-6
j_gene: TRBJ2-1
CDR3aa: CASSPRASGGTYNEQFF
CDR3nt: TGTGCCAGCAGCCCCCGTGCGAGCGGGGGGACCTACAATGAGCAGTTCTTC

d_gene: -
abundance: few
v_gene: TRBV11-2
j_gene: TRBJ2-5
CDR3aa: CASSLTAGQETQYF
CDR3nt: TGTGCCAGCAGCCTTACAGCCGGGCAAGAGACCCAGTACTTC

d_gene: TRBD1
abundance: -
v_gene: TRBV6-1
j_gene: TRBJ1-5
CDR3aa: CASSHPGGGQPQHF
CDR3nt: TGTGCCAGCAGCCACCCAGGGGGTGGCCAGCCCCAGCATTTT

d_gene: -
abundance: -
v_gene: TRBV23-1
j_gene: TRBJ2-5
CDR3aa: CASSRNRVETQYF
CDR3nt: TGCGCCAGCAGTCGGAACAGGGTGGAGACCCAGTACTTC

d_gene: -
abundance: -
v_gene: TRBV4-1
j_gene: TRBJ1-1
CDR3aa: CASSHGWGGDTEAFF
CDR3nt: TGCGCCAGCAGCCATGGATGGGGCGGAGACACTGAAGCTTTCTTT